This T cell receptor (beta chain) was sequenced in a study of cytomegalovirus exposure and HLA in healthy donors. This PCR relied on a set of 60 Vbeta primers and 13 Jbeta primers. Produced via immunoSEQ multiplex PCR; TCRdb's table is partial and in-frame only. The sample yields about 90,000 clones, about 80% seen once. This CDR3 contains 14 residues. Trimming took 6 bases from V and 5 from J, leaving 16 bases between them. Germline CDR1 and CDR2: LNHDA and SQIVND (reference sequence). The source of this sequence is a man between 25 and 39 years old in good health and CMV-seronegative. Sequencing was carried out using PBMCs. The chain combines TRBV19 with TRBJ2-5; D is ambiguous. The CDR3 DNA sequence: TGTGCCAGTAGGTCCGCGGTCGCTCGGGAGACCCAGTACTTC. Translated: CASRSAVARETQYF.